The text below deals with one T cell receptor beta chain. The antigen is unknown. The data were obtained in a study of cytomegalovirus exposure and HLA in healthy donors. The wider study: Findings of an earlier analysis included some 120 million unique TCR beta sequences from roughly 200 million T cells.

Overall study findings and caveats: Sequencing depth across donors, presence/absence analyses assumed, was roughly uniform.

At the time of sampling, donors were nominally healthy, though unrecorded immune exposures were likely. After removal of 3 bases from V and 1 base from J, the junction contained 1 base not matched to a gene. There are 14 residues in the CDR3. Germline lookup yields CDR1 MNHEY and CDR2 SMNVEV (reference sequence). Vbeta (60) and Jbeta (13) primers were used in the PCR. Sequencing was performed with immunoSEQ multiplex PCR; in TCRdb, only in-frame clones are kept and a portion is missing. The sample lists 90,000 to 110,000 clones; 65% to 85% were seen once. The receptor was derived from a male donor in good health and CMV-seronegative. The sequencing input was PBMCs. This chain joins TRBV27 and TRBJ2-5; 8 bases fit TRBD1. CDR3 sequence: CASSFTGGQETQYF. DNA for the CDR3: TGTGCCAGCAGTTTCACAGGGGGCCAAGAGACCCAGTACTTC.